Listed here are 16 T cell receptor beta chains from one sample, sequenced in a study of blood T cell repertoires in COVID-19. Generated by immunoSEQ multiplex PCR, the TCRdb table keeps only in-frame clones and is missing some. This sample has about 150,000 clones; about 90% occur once, and the top ten carry 0.55%. The sample consisted of peripheral blood. These receptors all come from a man in his fifties or sixties with acute or convalescent COVID-19.

The chain combines TRBV24-1 with TRBJ2-1; TRBD2 matches 12 bases. Losses at the gene ends were 1 base for V and 9 bases for J; bases not matched to a gene: 9. The CDR3 runs 17 residues. Germline V gives CDR1 KGHDR, CDR2 SFDVKD. The CDR3 region is CATSDLSEASGRGEQFF. CDR3 DNA sequence: TGTGCCACCAGTGATTTAAGTGAGGCTAGCGGGAGGGGTGAGCAGTTCTTC.

The chain carries TRBV30 and TRBJ2-3, with 8 nucleotides matching TRBD2. The germline gives CDR1 GTSNPN, CDR2 SVGIG (reference sequence). The CDR3 spans 16 residues. The ends lost 0 bases at V and 4 bases at J; junction bases unmatched: 9. CDR3 sequence reads: CAWSVRPSGYSDTQYF. For the CDR3, the DNA is TGTGCCTGGAGTGTGAGGCCTAGCGGGTATTCAGATACGCAGTATTTT.

The chain links TRBV20-1 to TRBJ2-5, with a possible D match to TRBD1 (6 bases). Trimming took 3 bases from V and 2 from J, leaving 19 bases between them. The CDR3 has 16 amino acids. Germline CDR1 reads DFQATT; CDR2 reads SNEGSKA (reference sequence). The DNA for the CDR3 is TGCAGTGCTAGTAGGGCTACCCCAGGGGATCAAGAGACCCAGTACTTC. This gives the protein CSASRATPGDQETQYF.

The CDR3 DNA sequence: TGCAGCGTTGGGGTCAGGGTTGGCTACGAGCAGTACTTC. Residues: CSVGVRVGYEQYF. The chain links TRBV29-1 to TRBJ2-7; D might be TRBD1 (5 bases). CDR3 length equals 13 residues. CDR1 is SQVTM and CDR2 is ANQGSEA in the germline V gene. V was shortened by 4 bases and J by 3 bases, with 13 bases between the two germline ends.

V usage is TRBV6-6 and J usage is TRBJ1-4; 11 bases are a match to TRBD1. Germline loops: CDR1 MNHNY, CDR2 SVGAGI (reference sequence). This CDR3 spans 17 amino acids. J was trimmed by 7 bases and V by 5 bases; bases with no gene match: 12. The CDR3, as DNA: TGTGCCAGCAGTCCGGGACAGGGGGTCTTAGCCTCTGAAAAACTGTTTTTT. Its translation is CASSPGQGVLASEKLFF.

The chain has TRBV29-1 and TRBJ2-7; 7 bases agree with TRBD1. This CDR3 comprises 12 residues. The junction had 2 bases not matched to a gene; V was cut back by 6 bases and J by 0 bases. CDR1 is SQVTM and CDR2 is ANQGSEA in the germline V gene. CDR3 sequence: CSVRTGSYEQYF. In DNA form, the CDR3 reads TGCAGCGTAAGGACAGGCTCCTACGAGCAGTACTTC.

The gene calls are TRBV29-1 and TRBJ1-4, with a possible D match to TRBD1 (6 bases). The CDR3 has 15 residues. Germline V gives CDR1 SQVTM, CDR2 ANQGSEA. Deletions cut 0 bases from V and 8 bases from J, with 16 bases between. CDR3 in DNA: TGCAGCGTTGAAGATCTTCAGGGGATGGGGGAAAAACTGTTTTTT. Encoded protein: CSVEDLQGMGEKLFF.

The chain joins TRBV5-1 to TRBJ2-3, with 7 bases aligning to TRBD1. Germline CDR1 is SGHRS and CDR2 is YFSETQ. J gave up 0 bases and V 3 bases, and 7 bases lay outside the gene matches. The CDR3 has 16 residues. The CDR3 region is CASSSGTESSTDTQYF. The CDR3 DNA is TGCGCCAGCAGCTCCGGGACAGAATCTAGCACAGATACGCAGTATTTT.

The rearrangement links TRBV6-5 to TRBJ2-3; weak D call: TRBD2 (5 bases). Germline V gives CDR1 MNHEY, CDR2 SVGAGI. V lost 8 bases to trimming and J lost 7 bases, with 19 bases between them. The CDR3 is made up of 14 amino acids. DNA of the CDR3: TGTGCCAGCGACAACAAGTGGGAGAGAAATACGCAGTATTTT. Protein: CASDNKWERNTQYF.

The chain employs TRBV19 and TRBJ2-1, with D perhaps given as TRBD1 or TRBD2 (7 bases each). Germline loops: CDR1 LNHDA, CDR2 SQIVND (reference sequence). CDR3 length: 13 residues. Deletions cut 10 bases from V and 6 bases from J, with 16 bases between. The CDR3, as DNA: TGTGCCACTAGGGGGCGCGGGAGCAATGAGCAGTTCTTC. Amino acids: CATRGRGSNEQFF. The full variable domain, its missing parts supplied by reference TRBV19 and TRBJ2-1, is DGGITQSPKYLFRKEGQNVTLSCEQNLNHDAMYWYRQDPGQGLRLIYYSQIVNDFQKGDIAEGYSVSREKKESFPLTVTSAQKNPTAFYLCATRGRGSNEQFFGPGTRLTVL.

This sequence joins TRBV6-5 and TRBJ2-1, with D possibly TRBD1 on 5 matching bases. Trimming took off 6 bases at V and 0 bases at J, with 9 bases between the two ends. Per the germline V gene, CDR1 is MNHEY and CDR2 is SVGAGI. The CDR3 runs 14 residues. CDR3 protein: CASRDSFSYNEQFF. The CDR3 nucleotides are TGTGCCAGCAGAGACAGCTTCTCCTACAATGAGCAGTTCTTC.

The V and J genes are TRBV27 and TRBJ2-7, with 8 nucleotides matching TRBD1. The CDR3 is 14 amino acids. V was clipped by 6 bases and J by 2 bases; unmatched bases: 6. In germline, CDR1 is MNHEY, CDR2 SMNVEV (reference sequence). The CDR3 DNA reads as TGTGCCAGCAGACCGGGACAGGTCGCCTACGAGCAGTACTTC. This gives the protein CASRPGQVAYEQYF.

This chain uses TRBV23-1 with TRBJ2-7; 7 nucleotides line up with TRBD1. TRBV23-1 is marked as an open reading frame, function uncertain. This CDR3 has 15 amino acids. The J segment lost 3 bases and the V segment lost 2 bases, leaving 7 bases of the junction unmatched. CDR3 sequence: CASSQLYGQDYEQYF. The CDR3 region has the DNA TGCGCCAGCAGTCAACTATATGGACAGGACTACGAGCAGTACTTC.

The chain employs TRBV7-2 and TRBJ2-7, with D hard to call. Per germline, CDR1 SGHTA and CDR2 FQGNSA. The CDR3 has 16 residues. Trimming cost V 5 bases and J 0 bases, with 17 bases left between them. The CDR3 protein is CASSLVGWASSYEQYV. CDR3 sequence (DNA): TGTGCCAGCAGCCTAGTTGGGTGGGCCAGCTCCTACGAGCAGTACGTC.

J is TRBJ1-2 and V is TRBV23-1, with D maybe TRBD1 (6 bases). TRBV23-1 is labeled an ORF, and its function is uncertain. The CDR3 runs 14 residues. V lost 2 bases and J lost 3, with 10 bases in between. The CDR3 DNA sequence: TGCGCCAGCAGTCAAGGGGAGGGGGACTATGGCTACACCTTC. Translation gives CASSQGEGDYGYTF.

This clone was counted a single time. The V call is TRBV5-4, the J call TRBJ2-5; D not certain. The CDR3 consists of 13 residues. Between the trimmed V and J ends, which lost 1 base and 0 bases, there was a span of 4 bases. Germline V CDR1 and CDR2: SGHNT, YYREEE (reference sequence). CDR3 sequence: CASSLWHQETQYF. The CDR3 DNA reads TGTGCCAGCAGCTTGTGGCACCAAGAGACCCAGTACTTC.